Listed here are 20 T cell receptor beta chains from one sample, sequenced in a study of neoadjuvant nivolumab and ipilimumab in lung cancer (TCRdb year 2020). Sample time point, as interpreted from the label and publication: at surgical resection after neoadjuvant nivolumab +/- ipilimumab. Libraries came from the immunoSEQ multiplex PCR assay. Held by TCRdb, this immuneACCESS table contains in-frame sequences only and omits some clones. Under half of the omission traces to an unresolved V gene where checked; the cause of the rest is unknown. For this sample there are 25,000 to 35,000 clones; more than 85% appear just once. The ten largest clones capture approximately 2.2% of the sample. This specimen was peripheral blood, taken after neoadjuvant nivolumab, alone or with ipilimumab, at or shortly before surgery. Receptor source: an adult with non-small cell lung cancer.

This sequence joins TRBV13 and TRBJ1-1; unclear D gene. V was clipped by 2 bases and J by 0 bases, with 10 bases between them. CDR3 size: 15 residues. Per the germline V gene, CDR1 is PRHDT and CDR2 is FYEKMQ (reference sequence). The CDR3: CASSLSAGMNTEAFF. DNA of the CDR3: TGTGCCAGCAGCTTAAGTGCGGGAATGAACACTGAAGCTTTCTTT.

This chain connects TRBV5-1 to TRBJ2-5; D is possibly TRBD2 (6 bases). Germline CDR1 and CDR2: SGHRS and YFSETQ. This CDR3 spans 14 amino acids. Between the trimmed V and J ends, which lost 3 bases and 2 bases, there was a span of 11 bases. The CDR3 coding sequence is TGCGCCAGCAGCTGGGGAGGAAATCAAGAGACCCAGTACTTC. Its translation: CASSWGGNQETQYF.

The CDR3 reads CASSSPGQLNYGYTF. Here the CDR3 DNA reads TGTGCCAGCAGCTCACCGGGACAGCTGAACTATGGCTACACCTTC. V gene TRBV5-6 combines with J gene TRBJ1-2; 7 positions match TRBD1. Germline V gene lookup returns CDR1 SGHDT and CDR2 YYEEEE. Trimming at V came to 3 bases and at J to 2 bases, leaving 7 bases not matched to a gene. This CDR3 has 15 residues.

This clone was seen just once. This rearrangement joins TRBV5-4 to TRBJ2-5; tentatively, D is TRBD1 or TRBD2 (5 bases each). Trimming left V 4 bases short and J 7 bases short, with 14 bases between. This CDR3 has 13 residues. From germline, CDR1 is SGHNT and CDR2 YYREEE (reference sequence). The CDR3 sequence is CASSPGPGATQYF. CDR3 sequence (DNA): TGTGCCAGCAGCCCCGGGCCCGGGGCGACCCAGTACTTC.

CDR3 loop: CASGRTSGRRSYEQYF. The DNA for the CDR3 is TGCGCCAGCGGGCGGACTAGCGGGAGGAGGTCCTACGAGCAGTACTTC. V usage is TRBV5-1 and J usage is TRBJ2-7, with 14 bases aligning to TRBD2. This CDR3 contains 16 residues. Germline CDR1 reads SGHRS; CDR2 reads YFSETQ. Germline trimming cut 7 bases from V and 1 base from J; bases unmatched to any gene: 7.

This chain uses TRBV2 with TRBJ2-7; 9 bases line up with TRBD1. With V trimmed by 6 bases and J by 2 bases, 5 bases remained unmatched. The germline gives CDR1 SNHLY, CDR2 FYNNEI. The CDR3 spans 14 residues. CDR3 in DNA: TGTGCCAGCAGAGGGGGACAGGGCCCCTACGAGCAGTACTTC. Translating it yields CASRGGQGPYEQYF. Full variable domain (rest looked up from reference TRBV2 and TRBJ2-7): EPEVTQTPSHQVTQMGQEVILRCVPISNHLYFYWYRQILGQKVEFLVSFYNNEISEKSEIFDDQFSVERPDGSNFTLKIRSTKLEDSAMYFCASRGGQGPYEQYFGPGTRLTVT.

This rearrangement joins TRBV4-1 to TRBJ2-7; 7 bases line up with TRBD2. CDR3 length equals 13 residues. The germline V gene encodes CDR1 MGHRA and CDR2 YSYEKL. V shed 4 bases and J 9 bases; nucleotides not matched to a gene: 9. The CDR3 reads CASSPGTTLGQYF. CDR3 in DNA: TGCGCCAGCAGCCCTGGGACTACCCTTGGGCAGTACTTC.

The rearrangement links TRBV6-5 to TRBJ2-2; D gene uncertain. V was clipped by 0 bases and J by 1 base, with 0 bases between them. CDR3 size: 13 residues. CDR1 and CDR2 (germline): MNHEY, SVGAGI. The CDR3 DNA is TGTGCCAGCAGTTACTCGAACACCGGGGAGCTGTTTTTT. Amino acids: CASSYSNTGELFF.

This chain joins TRBV29-1 and TRBJ2-7; tentatively, D is TRBD2 (7 bases). The CDR3 loop spans 14 amino acids. Germline V lookup: CDR1 SQVTM, CDR2 ANQGSEA. Trimming removed 4 bases at V and 0 bases at J, with 13 bases between. CDR3 sequence: CSVAGGGSSYEQYF. CDR3 nucleotides: TGCAGCGTTGCGGGGGGCGGGAGCTCCTACGAGCAGTACTTC.

The genes are TRBV5-1 and TRBJ1-1, with TRBD1 matching over 8 bases. V was clipped by 4 bases and J by 4 bases; unmatched bases: 6. The CDR3 has 14 amino acids. Germline-derived CDR1 and CDR2 are SGHRS and YFSETQ. The CDR3 nucleotides are TGCGCCAGCAGCGGAATACAGGGGGGCACTGAAGCTTTCTTT. It specifies CASSGIQGGTEAFF.

There are a few counts of this clone. V gene TRBV5-4 combines with J gene TRBJ2-2, with no clear D. Germline CDR1 and CDR2: SGHNT and YYREEE (reference sequence). This CDR3 comprises 14 residues. Trimming took off 4 bases at V and 9 bases at J, with 16 bases between the two ends. The CDR3 DNA reads as TGTGCCAGCAGCCCAAGCTACCAGACCCGGGAGCTGTTTTTT. It specifies CASSPSYQTRELFF.

The chain uses TRBV6-5 and TRBJ2-2; 7 nucleotides agree with TRBD2. The CDR3 contains 13 residues. Germline V CDR1 and CDR2: MNHEY, SVGAGI. With V trimmed by 10 bases and J by 4 bases, 6 bases remained unmatched. The CDR3 coding sequence is TGTGCCACCGGACTAGTCCTCACCGGGGAGCTGTTTTTT. Amino acids: CATGLVLTGELFF.

The chain uses TRBV6-1 and TRBJ2-3; TRBD1 is a possible D gene (5 bases). Germline loops: CDR1 MNHNS, CDR2 SASEGT. Trimming left V 4 bases short and J 6 bases short, with 11 bases between. The CDR3 spans 13 residues. In DNA form, the CDR3 reads TGTGCCAGCAGTGTCCAGGGTGCGGATACGCAGTATTTT. Translating it yields CASSVQGADTQYF.

The V gene is TRBV7-8, the J gene TRBJ2-7; D remains unclear. CDR3 length equals 14 residues. The germline V and J ends were trimmed by 0 bases and 0 bases, with 6 bases remaining between them. Germline-derived CDR1 and CDR2 are SGHVS and FQNEAQ. CDR3 in amino acids: CASSLARLSYEQYF. As DNA, the CDR3 is TGTGCCAGCAGCTTAGCGCGCCTCTCCTACGAGCAGTACTTC.

The chain is built from TRBV5-1 and TRBJ2-3, with TRBD2 matching 12 bases. Trimming cost V 4 bases and J 3 bases; bases outside gene matches: 6. CDR3 size: 16 residues. Germline V gene lookup returns CDR1 SGHRS and CDR2 YFSETQ. In DNA form, the CDR3 reads TGCGCCAGCAGCCCTAGTGGACTAGCGGGAACAGATACGCAGTATTTT. It specifies CASSPSGLAGTDTQYF.

This clone was seen just once. The V gene is TRBV10-3, the J gene TRBJ2-5; TRBD1 matches 8 bases. The CDR3 runs 16 residues. The germline gives CDR1 ENHRY, CDR2 SYGVKD. Trimming at V came to 6 bases and at J to 0 bases, leaving 9 bases not matched to a gene. DNA of the CDR3: TGTGCCATCAGCCGAAAACCGGGACAGGACCAAGAGACCCAGTACTTC. Translation: CAISRKPGQDQETQYF.

The chain is built from TRBV18 and TRBJ1-5; TRBD1 agrees at 8 bases. CDR1 is KGHSH and CDR2 is LQKENI in the germline V gene. Germline trimming cut 5 bases from V and 3 bases from J; bases unmatched to any gene: 6. The CDR3 extends over 15 amino acids. The CDR3 nucleotides are TGTGCCAGCTCATCCTACAGGGGGATCAATCAGCCCCAGCATTTT. Residues: CASSSYRGINQPQHF. Full variable domain (rest looked up from reference TRBV18 and TRBJ1-5): NAGVMQNPRHLVRRRGQEARLRCSPMKGHSHVYWYRQLPEEGLKFMVYLQKENIIDESGMPKERFSAEFPKEGPSILRIQQVVRGDSAAYFCASSSYRGINQPQHFGDGTRLSIL.

The chain carries TRBV5-1 and TRBJ2-7; TRBD1 or TRBD2 may be the D gene (5 bases each). Germline V gene lookup returns CDR1 SGHRS and CDR2 YFSETQ. This CDR3 contains 14 residues. The V and J ends lost 3 bases and 0 bases respectively, with 10 bases between them. As DNA, the CDR3 is TGCGCCAGCAGCTCGGGACCAAGCTCCTACGAGCAGTACTTC. Translating gives CASSSGPSSYEQYF.

This sequence joins TRBV28 and TRBJ1-1, with D unresolved. CDR1 is MDHEN and CDR2 is SYDVKM in the germline V gene. This CDR3 has 13 residues. V lost 1 base and J lost 11, with 14 bases in between. The CDR3 DNA follows: TGTGCCAGCAGTTTATACGGTGACTCCCCCGCTTTCTTT. Residues: CASSLYGDSPAFF.

Only one count was recorded for this clone. The V call is TRBV5-4, the J call TRBJ2-7; 12 positions match TRBD1. This CDR3 is built from 16 residues. Germline V gives CDR1 SGHNT, CDR2 YYREEE (reference sequence). J was trimmed by 4 bases and V by 4 bases; bases with no gene match: 9. This CDR3 reads CASSAGQGASGYEQYF. CDR3 nucleotides: TGTGCCAGCAGCGCGGGACAGGGGGCATCAGGGTACGAGCAGTACTTC.